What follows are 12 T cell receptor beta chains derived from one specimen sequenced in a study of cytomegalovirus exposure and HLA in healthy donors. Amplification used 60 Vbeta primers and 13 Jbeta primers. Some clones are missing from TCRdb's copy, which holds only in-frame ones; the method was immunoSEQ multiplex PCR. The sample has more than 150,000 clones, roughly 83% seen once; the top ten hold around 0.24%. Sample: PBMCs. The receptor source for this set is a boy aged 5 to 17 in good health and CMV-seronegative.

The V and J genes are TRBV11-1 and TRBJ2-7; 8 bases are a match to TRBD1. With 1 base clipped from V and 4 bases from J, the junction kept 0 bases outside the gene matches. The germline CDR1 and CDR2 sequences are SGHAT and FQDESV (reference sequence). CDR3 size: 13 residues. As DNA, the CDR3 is TGTGCCAGCAGCTTAGACAGGGGGTACGAGCAGTACTTC. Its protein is CASSLDRGYEQYF. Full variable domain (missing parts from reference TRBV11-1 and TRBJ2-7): EAEVAQSPRYKITEKSQAVAFWCDPISGHATLYWYRQILGQGPELLVQFQDESVVDDSQLPKDRFSAERLKGVDSTLKIQPAELGDSAMYLCASSLDRGYEQYFGPGTRLTVT.

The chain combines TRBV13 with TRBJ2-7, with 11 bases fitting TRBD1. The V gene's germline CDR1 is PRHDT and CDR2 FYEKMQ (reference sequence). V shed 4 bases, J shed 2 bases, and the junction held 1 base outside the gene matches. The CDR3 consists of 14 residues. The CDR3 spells CASSSGQGAYEQYF. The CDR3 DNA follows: TGTGCCAGCAGCTCGGGACAGGGGGCCTACGAGCAGTACTTC.

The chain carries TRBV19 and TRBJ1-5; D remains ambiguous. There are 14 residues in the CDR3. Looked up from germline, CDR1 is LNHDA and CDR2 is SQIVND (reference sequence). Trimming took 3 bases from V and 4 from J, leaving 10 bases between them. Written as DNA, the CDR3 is TGTGCCAGTAGTATGGTGGGGAGGAATCAGCCCCAGCATTTT. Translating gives CASSMVGRNQPQHF.

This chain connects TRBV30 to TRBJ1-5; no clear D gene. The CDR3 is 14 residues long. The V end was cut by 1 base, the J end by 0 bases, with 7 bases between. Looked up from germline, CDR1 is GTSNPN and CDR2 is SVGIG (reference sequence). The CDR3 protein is CAWSAVISNQPQHF. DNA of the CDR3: TGTGCCTGGAGTGCAGTAATTAGCAATCAGCCCCAGCATTTT.

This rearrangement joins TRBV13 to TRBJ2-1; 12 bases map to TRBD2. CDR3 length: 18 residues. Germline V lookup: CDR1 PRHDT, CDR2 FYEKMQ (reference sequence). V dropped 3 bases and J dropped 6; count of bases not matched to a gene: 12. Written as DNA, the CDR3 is TGTGCCAGCAGCTTGACCGGGACTAGCGGGTTTGTCGGCAATGAGCAGTTCTTC. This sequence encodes CASSLTGTSGFVGNEQFF.

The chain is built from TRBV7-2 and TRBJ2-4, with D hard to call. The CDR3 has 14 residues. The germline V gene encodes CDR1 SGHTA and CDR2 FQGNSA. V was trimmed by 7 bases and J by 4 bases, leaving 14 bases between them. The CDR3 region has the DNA TGTGCCAGCACCCCAGATCGCGGTAAAAACATTCAGTACTTC. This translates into CASTPDRGKNIQYF.

The CDR3 spells CAWSYGGNTIYF. Here the CDR3 DNA reads TGTGCCTGGAGTTACGGGGGAAACACCATATATTTT. The chain combines TRBV30 with TRBJ1-3; D is ambiguous. Trimming left V 2 bases short and J 4 bases short, with 6 bases between. There are 12 residues in the CDR3. Germline V gene sequence: CDR1 GTSNPN, CDR2 SVGIG (reference sequence). The whole variable domain, remainder taken from reference TRBV30 and TRBJ1-3, is SQTIHQWPATLVQPVGSPLSLECTVEGTSNPNLYWYRQAAGRGLQLLFYSVGIGQISSEVPQNLSASRPQDRQFILSSKKLLLSDSGFYLCAWSYGGNTIYFGEGSWLTVV.

The CDR3 spells CASSLGEVHEQFF. In DNA, the CDR3 is TGCGCCAGCAGCTTGGGGGAGGTCCATGAGCAGTTCTTC. The rearrangement joins TRBV5-1 to TRBJ2-1; a weak D match, TRBD2 (6 bases). This CDR3 is 13 amino acids long. Germline values: CDR1 SGHRS, CDR2 YFSETQ. With 0 bases removed from V and 8 bases from J, the gap between germline ends came to 9 bases.

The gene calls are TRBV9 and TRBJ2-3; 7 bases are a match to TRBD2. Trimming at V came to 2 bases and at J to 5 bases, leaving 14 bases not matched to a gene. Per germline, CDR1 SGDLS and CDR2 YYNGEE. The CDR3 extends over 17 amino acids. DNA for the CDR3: TGTGCCAGCAGCGTTGAGACCCTAGCGGCCTCGGTAGATACGCAGTATTTT. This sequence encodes CASSVETLAASVDTQYF.

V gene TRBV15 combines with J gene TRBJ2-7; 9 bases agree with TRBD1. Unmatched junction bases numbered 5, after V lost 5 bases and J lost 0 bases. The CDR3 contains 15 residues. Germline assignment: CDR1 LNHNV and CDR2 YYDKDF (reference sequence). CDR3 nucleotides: TGTGCCACCAGCTCGGACAGGGGTTCCTCCTACGAGCAGTACTTC. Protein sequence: CATSSDRGSSYEQYF.

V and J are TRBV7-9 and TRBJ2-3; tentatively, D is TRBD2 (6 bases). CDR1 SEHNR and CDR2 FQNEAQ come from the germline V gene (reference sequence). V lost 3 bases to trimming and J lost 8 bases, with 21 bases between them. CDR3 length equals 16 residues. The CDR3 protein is CASSLGTSLPMGTQYF. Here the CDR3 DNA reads TGTGCCAGCAGCTTGGGTACTAGCCTACCAATGGGTACGCAGTATTTT.

DNA of the CDR3: TGTGCCAGCAAAATCACAGGGTCAACTGAAGCTTTCTTT. Its translation is CASKITGSTEAFF. This chain uses TRBV2 with TRBJ1-1; TRBD1 might be the D (6 bases). The CDR3 consists of 13 residues. Looked up from germline, CDR1 is SNHLY and CDR2 is FYNNEI. With 7 bases removed from V and 5 bases from J, the gap between germline ends came to 14 bases.